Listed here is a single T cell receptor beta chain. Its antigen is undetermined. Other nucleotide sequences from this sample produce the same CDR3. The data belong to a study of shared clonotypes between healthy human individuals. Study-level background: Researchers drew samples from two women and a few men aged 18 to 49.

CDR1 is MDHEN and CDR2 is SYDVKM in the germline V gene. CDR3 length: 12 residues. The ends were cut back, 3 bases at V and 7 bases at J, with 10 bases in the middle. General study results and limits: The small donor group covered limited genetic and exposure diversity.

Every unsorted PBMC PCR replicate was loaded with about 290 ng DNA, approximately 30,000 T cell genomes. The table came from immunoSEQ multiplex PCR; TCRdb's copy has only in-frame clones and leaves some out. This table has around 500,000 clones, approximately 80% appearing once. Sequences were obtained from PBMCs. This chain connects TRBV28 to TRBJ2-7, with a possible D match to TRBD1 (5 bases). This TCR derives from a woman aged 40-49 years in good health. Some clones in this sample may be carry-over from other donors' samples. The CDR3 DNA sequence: TGTGCCAGCAGTTTGGCAGGGCGGGAGCAGTACTTC. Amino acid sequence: CASSLAGREQYF. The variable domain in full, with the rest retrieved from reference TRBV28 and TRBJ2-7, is DVKVTQSSRYLVKRTGEKVFLECVQDMDHENMFWYRQDPGLGLRLIYFSYDVKMKEKGDIPEGYSVSREKKERFSLILESASTNQTSMYLCASSLAGREQYFGPGTRLTVT.